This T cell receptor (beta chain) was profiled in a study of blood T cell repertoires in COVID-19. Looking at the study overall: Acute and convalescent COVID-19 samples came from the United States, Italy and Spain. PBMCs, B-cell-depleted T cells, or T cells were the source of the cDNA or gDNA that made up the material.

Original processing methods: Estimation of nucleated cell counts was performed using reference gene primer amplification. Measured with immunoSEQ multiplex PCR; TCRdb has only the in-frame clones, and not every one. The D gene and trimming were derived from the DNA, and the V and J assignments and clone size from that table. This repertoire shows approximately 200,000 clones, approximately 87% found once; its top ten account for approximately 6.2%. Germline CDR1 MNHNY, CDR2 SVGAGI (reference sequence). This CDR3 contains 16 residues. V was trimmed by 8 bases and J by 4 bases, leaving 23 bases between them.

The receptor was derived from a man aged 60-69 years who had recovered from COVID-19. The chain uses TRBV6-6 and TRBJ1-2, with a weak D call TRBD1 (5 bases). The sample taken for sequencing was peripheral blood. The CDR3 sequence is CASLPQRQTTSYGYTF. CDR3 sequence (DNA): TGTGCCAGCCTCCCCCAGAGACAGACGACCTCCTATGGCTACACCTTC.